These 20 T cell receptor beta chains originate from one sample sequenced in a study of T cell repertoires in cytomegalovirus infection. A single record per CDR3 protein comes from TCRdb applying MiXCR to the reads. The table lists some 130,000 distinct CDR3 sequences, 32% of them singletons. What these receptors recognize is not known. The sample was CD8+ T cells from cultured PBMCs, taken from culture after CMV antigen stimulation. The receptor set was obtained from a human donor in good health (CMV status not recorded). Some clones in this sample may be carry-over from other donors' samples.

This clonotype occurred a few times. The chain combines TRBV7-9 with TRBJ2-3, with 8 bases matching TRBD2. Germline lookup yields CDR1 SEHNR and CDR2 FQNEAQ (reference sequence). J gave up 7 bases and V 5 bases, and 11 bases lay outside the gene matches. The CDR3 spans 15 residues. The CDR3 DNA reads as TGTGCCAGCAGCCCTAGAGGCGGGGGGTCCCATACGCAGTATTTT. Protein product: CASSPRGGGSHTQYF.

The chain is built from TRBV20-1 and TRBJ2-4, with D possibly being TRBD1 (6 bases). CDR3 length: 16 amino acids. Germline CDR1 and CDR2: DFQATT and SNEGSKA (reference sequence). Trimming left V 4 bases short and J 2 bases short, with 18 bases between. In DNA form, the CDR3 reads TGCAGTGCTATGCAGGGGCCGGGTTTAACCAAAAACATTCAGTACTTC. This sequence encodes CSAMQGPGLTKNIQYF.

This clonotype came up a few times. The genes are TRBV2 and TRBJ1-2; D might be TRBD1 (6 bases). Germline V gene sequence: CDR1 SNHLY, CDR2 FYNNEI. The length of the CDR3 is 15 residues. Trimming took 7 bases from V and 0 from J, leaving 15 bases between them. The DNA for the CDR3 is TGTGCCAGCATTCCCGGGACACTAACTAACTATGGCTACACCTTC. Its translation is CASIPGTLTNYGYTF. The whole variable domain, filled in from reference TRBV2 and TRBJ1-2, reads EPEVTQTPSHQVTQMGQEVILRCVPISNHLYFYWYRQILGQKVEFLVSFYNNEISEKSEIFDDQFSVERPDGSNFTLKIRSTKLEDSAMYFCASIPGTLTNYGYTFGSGTRLTVV.

The chain has TRBV28 and TRBJ2-1; maybe TRBD1 (5 bases). Germline lookup yields CDR1 MDHEN and CDR2 SYDVKM. V was pared by 5 bases and J by 8 bases, with 16 bases between. The CDR3 has 14 amino acids. The CDR3 sequence is CASSPRVDEDEQFF. The CDR3 nucleotides read TGTGCCAGCAGTCCCAGGGTGGATGAGGATGAGCAGTTCTTC.

This clonotype was counted at least ten times. J is TRBJ2-7 and V is TRBV7-6; D gene ambiguous. The V end was cut by 1 base, the J end by 1 base, with 14 bases between. The germline V gene encodes CDR1 SGHVS and CDR2 FNYEAQ. CDR3 length: 16 residues. CDR3 nucleotides: TGTGCCAGCAGCTTAGGTCCTTGGGCACATTCCTACGAGCAGTACTTC. This sequence encodes CASSLGPWAHSYEQYF.

The genes are TRBV27 and TRBJ2-1, with 7 bases lining up with TRBD1. Germline CDR1 MNHEY, CDR2 SMNVEV (reference sequence). The CDR3 length is 16 residues. The trim removed 2 bases at V and 3 bases at J, leaving 7 bases unmatched. The CDR3 DNA is TGTGCCAGCAGTTTACTAAGGACAGGATTCTACAATGAGCAGTTCTTC. It specifies CASSLLRTGFYNEQFF.

This chain uses TRBV7-9 with TRBJ2-5, with D unresolved. V gave up 8 bases and J gave up 4 bases, with 8 bases separating them. Germline V lookup: CDR1 SEHNR, CDR2 FQNEAQ (reference sequence). The CDR3 has 11 amino acids. For the CDR3, the DNA is TGTGCCAGCCACTCCAGAGAGACCCAGTACTTC. Its protein product is CASHSRETQYF. The full variable domain, its missing parts supplied by reference TRBV7-9 and TRBJ2-5, is DTGVSQNPRHKITKRGQNVTFRCDPISEHNRLYWYRQTLGQGPEFLTYFQNEAQLEKSRLLSDRFSAERPKGSFSTLEIQRTEQGDSAMYLCASHSRETQYFGPGTRLLVL.

The rearrangement links TRBV2 to TRBJ2-5; D may match TRBD1 or TRBD2 (5 bases each). From germline, CDR1 is SNHLY and CDR2 FYNNEI. V lost 6 bases and J lost 2, with 19 bases in between. The CDR3 is made up of 16 amino acids. Written as DNA, the CDR3 is TGTGCCAGCAGCGGGGCCCATAGCAGTTTACAAGAGACCCAGTACTTC. Its protein is CASSGAHSSLQETQYF. Variable domain in full (rest from reference TRBV2 and TRBJ2-5): EPEVTQTPSHQVTQMGQEVILRCVPISNHLYFYWYRQILGQKVEFLVSFYNNEISEKSEIFDDQFSVERPDGSNFTLKIRSTKLEDSAMYFCASSGAHSSLQETQYFGPGTRLLVL.

The chain is built from TRBV4-1 and TRBJ1-1; 9 bases fit TRBD1. There are 17 residues in the CDR3. The V gene's germline CDR1 is MGHRA and CDR2 YSYEKL. V lost 3 bases and J lost 2; bases outside the gene matches: 10. CDR3 sequence reads: CASSHGPTGGSNTEAFF. The CDR3 region has the DNA TGCGCCAGCAGCCACGGCCCGACAGGGGGTAGTAACACTGAAGCTTTCTTT.

The chain is built from TRBV7-4 and TRBJ1-1; the D is unclear. This CDR3 spans 13 amino acids. Germline lookup yields CDR1 SGHVT and CDR2 SQSDAQ. Trimming pared 8 bases from V and 0 bases from J, leaving 10 bases between. CDR3 sequence (DNA): TGTGCCAGCCAGTCCCTGGTGAACACTGAAGCTTTCTTT. Amino acids: CASQSLVNTEAFF. Drawing the rest from reference TRBV7-4 and TRBJ1-1, the complete variable domain is GAGVSQSPRYKVAKRGRDVALRCDSISGHVTLYWYRQTLGQGSEVLTYSQSDAQRDKSGRPSGRFSAERPERSVSTLKIQRTEQGDSAVYLCASQSLVNTEAFFGQGTRLTVV.

This clonotype appeared a few times. V usage is TRBV7-9 and J usage is TRBJ1-1, with D unclear. Germline loops: CDR1 SEHNR, CDR2 FQNEAQ (reference sequence). V lost 3 bases and J lost 5, with 10 bases in between. This CDR3 region has 13 residues. CDR3 in amino acids: CASSLDRWTEAFF. The CDR3 region has the DNA TGTGCCAGCAGCTTGGATCGGTGGACTGAAGCTTTCTTT.

This clonotype was counted ten times or more. The V gene is TRBV27, the J gene TRBJ1-1; 9 bases are shared with TRBD1. Germline V CDR1 and CDR2: MNHEY, SMNVEV (reference sequence). Trimming removed 4 bases from V and 7 bases from J; junction bases left unmatched: 10. The CDR3 is 15 amino acids. CDR3 nucleotide sequence: TGTGCCAGCAGTTCCCGGGACAGGGTTGTGGGTGAAGCTTTCTTT. It yields the protein CASSSRDRVVGEAFF.

The V gene is TRBV27, the J gene TRBJ2-7, with TRBD2 identical over 7 bases. The CDR3 is made up of 17 amino acids. Germline CDR1 MNHEY, CDR2 SMNVEV (reference sequence). The V and J ends lost 3 bases and 2 bases, in that order; junction bases with no gene match: 13. CDR3: CASSLTGAGGSTYEQYF. DNA of the CDR3: TGTGCCAGCAGTTTGACTGGCGCCGGGGGGTCCACCTACGAGCAGTACTTC.

The CDR3 is CASSSSGVYEQYF. As DNA, the CDR3 is TGTGCCAGTAGTTCTTCAGGAGTCTACGAGCAGTACTTC. V gene TRBV19 combines with J gene TRBJ2-7; D gene ambiguous. CDR3 size: 13 residues. Trimming removed 5 bases from V and 3 bases from J, with 11 bases in between. Germline CDR1 LNHDA, CDR2 SQIVND (reference sequence).

This clonotype was detected a few times. The rearrangement uses TRBV5-6 and TRBJ2-7; 9 positions match TRBD2. V lost 0 bases and J lost 3; bases outside the gene matches: 4. From germline, CDR1 is SGHDT and CDR2 YYEEEE. The CDR3 is 15 amino acids. This chain's CDR3 is CASSLGLRGGYEQYF. CDR3 bases: TGTGCCAGCAGCTTGGGTTTGCGGGGGGGCTACGAGCAGTACTTC.

As to this clonotype: An end of the junction differs from the germline gene, which may be a read error. The chain links TRBV19 to TRBJ2-3; D not certain. The CDR3 length is 12 residues. Per germline, CDR1 LNHDA and CDR2 SQIVND (reference sequence). CDR3 protein: CASSRKYDTRYF. The CDR3 bases are TGTGCCAGTAGTAGGAAGTACGATACGCGGTATTTT.

This clonotype has just a few counts. V and J are TRBV27 and TRBJ2-1, with D unresolved. In germline, CDR1 is MNHEY, CDR2 SMNVEV (reference sequence). The CDR3 covers 14 residues. The V and J ends lost 3 bases and 7 bases respectively, with 13 bases between them. The CDR3 protein is CASSLSSLGNEQFF. Written as DNA, the CDR3 is TGTGCCAGCAGTTTGTCCTCGCTTGGGAATGAGCAGTTCTTC.

This clonotype has only one observation. The chain uses TRBV12-3 or TRBV12-4 and TRBJ2-6; no definite D call. The CDR3 consists of 15 residues. V dropped 10 bases and J dropped 0 bases, with 13 bases sitting between them. CDR3 residues: CANRVPHSGANVLTF. The CDR3 nucleotides are TGTGCCAACCGGGTACCCCACTCTGGGGCCAACGTCCTGACTTTC.

The chain is built from TRBV9 and TRBJ1-5; D is perhaps TRBD1 (5 bases). Trimming shortened V by 3 bases and J by 6 bases, and 7 bases separated the two germline ends. The CDR3 covers 12 residues. Germline CDR1 and CDR2: SGDLS and YYNGEE. The CDR3 loop is CASSAGGQPQHF. In DNA form, the CDR3 reads TGTGCCAGCAGCGCGGGGGGTCAGCCCCAGCATTTT.

In this sample, this clonotype turned up a few times. The CDR3 is CAISDPLGTHGYTF. CDR3 DNA: TGTGCCATCAGTGACCCCCTCGGGACGCATGGCTACACCTTC. This chain joins TRBV10-3 and TRBJ1-2, with D possibly TRBD1 on 5 matching bases. The CDR3 is made up of 14 amino acids. Trimming left V 3 bases short and J 6 bases short, with 14 bases between. Germline-derived CDR1 and CDR2 are ENHRY and SYGVKD.